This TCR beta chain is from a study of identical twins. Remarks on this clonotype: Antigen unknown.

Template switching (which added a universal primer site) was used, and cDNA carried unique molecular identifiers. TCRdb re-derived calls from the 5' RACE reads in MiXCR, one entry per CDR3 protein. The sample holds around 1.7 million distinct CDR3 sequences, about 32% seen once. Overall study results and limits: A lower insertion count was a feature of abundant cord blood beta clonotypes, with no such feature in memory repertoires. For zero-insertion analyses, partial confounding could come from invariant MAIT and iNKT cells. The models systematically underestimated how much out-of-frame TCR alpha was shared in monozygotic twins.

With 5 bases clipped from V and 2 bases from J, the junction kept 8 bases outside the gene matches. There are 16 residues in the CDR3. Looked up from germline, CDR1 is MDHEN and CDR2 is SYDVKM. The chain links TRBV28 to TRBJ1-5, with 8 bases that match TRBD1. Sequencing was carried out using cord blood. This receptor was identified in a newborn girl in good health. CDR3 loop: CASSPFTGGGNQPQHF. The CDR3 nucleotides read TGTGCCAGCAGTCCCTTCACAGGGGGAGGCAATCAGCCCCAGCATTTT.